This T cell receptor (beta chain) was sequenced for a study of lymphopenia after photon versus proton radiotherapy. Notes on the study in general: Survival link was tested only in deceased patients; proton benefit remains a possibility. Photon-treated patients lost naive T cells and TCR diversity; proton-treated stayed stable. Larger post-nadir TCR diversity loss correlated inversely with survival in deceased patients. Oligoclonal CD8+ Temra expansion after nadir drove photon patients' diversity drop.

The germline V gene has CDR1 SEHNR and CDR2 FQNEAQ (reference sequence). Trimming removed 5 bases at V and 4 bases at J, with 17 bases between. The CDR3 consists of 15 residues. Some clones are missing from TCRdb's copy, which holds only in-frame ones; the method was immunoSEQ multiplex PCR. The sample has tens of thousands of clones; about 86% are singletons. Comment on this clone: Its antigen is not known.

This chain links TRBV7-9 with TRBJ2-5; maybe TRBD2 (6 bases). The TCR comes from a man in his 60s with pancreatic cancer. The sequencing here drew on peripheral blood, taken from a patient treated with proton-based radiotherapy. The CDR3 region is CASSPFGGVGETQYF. The CDR3 DNA is TGTGCCAGCAGCCCCTTTGGCGGGGTCGGAGAGACCCAGTACTTC. Drawing the rest from reference TRBV7-9 and TRBJ2-5, the complete variable domain is DTGVSQNPRHKITKRGQNVTFRCDPISEHNRLYWYRQTLGQGPEFLTYFQNEAQLEKSRLLSDRFSAERPKGSFSTLEIQRTEQGDSAMYLCASSPFGGVGETQYFGPGTRLLVL.